The present TCR beta chain was sequenced within a study of tumor and adjacent non-tumor tissue in lung cancer. This CDR3 is 15 amino acids long. From germline, CDR1 is MNHEY and CDR2 SMNVEV (reference sequence). V gave up 5 bases and J gave up 9 bases, with 20 bases separating them. This sample's RNA came from whole unsorted tissue. TCRbeta libraries were built with three rounds of nested PCR, modified from ARM-PCR. TCRdb passed the multiplex PCR reads through MiXCR, listing each CDR3 protein once. The profile covers about 70,000 distinct CDR3 sequences, with around four fifths appearing a single time and approximately 30% taken by the ten largest.

The chain links TRBV27 to TRBJ2-1; no clear D gene. Input material: lung tumor tissue. The sequence derives from a man aged 55-75 years with non-small cell lung cancer. The CDR3 coding sequence is TGTGCCAGCAGTCCTCAGGCCCCTGGGTCAGGTGAGCAGTTCTTC. Translation: CASSPQAPGSGEQFF.